These T cell receptor beta chains were read from a single sample in a study of blood T cell repertoires in COVID-19. Profiling relied on immunoSEQ multiplex PCR, and the TCRdb table lists in-frame clones only, not all of them. The sample has about 220,000 clones; 80% to 85% are singletons. The sample comprised peripheral blood. All receptors derive from a woman aged 55-69 years with acute or convalescent COVID-19. CDR3s include the opening cysteine and the closing phenylalanine or tryptophan. The D gene is left open where the match is weak. Some rows mark clone size as missing; the rest say once, few, many or name a class of expanded clone.

abundance	d_gene	v_gene	j_gene	CDR3aa	CDR3nt
-	TRBD1	TRBV2	TRBJ2-5	CATAKNRLTGRETQYF	TGTGCCACCGCAAAGAATAGGCTGACAGGGAGAGAGACCCAGTACTTC
-	TRBD1	TRBV6-5	TRBJ1-1	CASRRDRVGEAFF	TGTGCCAGCAGGCGAGACAGGGTGGGTGAAGCTTTCTTT
few	TRBD2	TRBV10-3	TRBJ2-2	CAIRASGVNTGELFF	TGTGCCATCAGGGCTAGCGGGGTGAACACCGGGGAGCTGTTTTTT
-	-	TRBV5-4	TRBJ2-2	CASSLVGQYTGELFF	TGTGCCAGCAGCTTGGTGGGCCAATACACCGGGGAGCTGTTTTTT
-	TRBD1	TRBV30	TRBJ1-1	CAWRGQGGPSTDNTEAFF	TGTGCCTGGAGGGGACAGGGGGGACCCTCGACCGATAACACTGAAGCTTTCTTT
-	TRBD1	TRBV19	TRBJ1-1	CASSIGRGQNTEAFF	TGTGCCAGTAGTATTGGTAGGGGGCAGAACACTGAAGCTTTCTTT
-	-	TRBV13	TRBJ2-3	CASSPRLGTDTQYF	TGTGCCAGCAGCCCGAGGTTAGGCACAGATACGCAGTATTTT
-	TRBD1	TRBV20-1	TRBJ1-1	CSANDRGPEAFF	TGCAGTGCTAATGACAGGGGCCCTGAAGCTTTCTTT
-	-	TRBV6-2/TRBV6-3	TRBJ1-3	CASSFRTARDSGNTIYF	TGTGCCAGCAGTTTCAGGACAGCTCGAGACTCTGGAAACACCATATATTTT
few	TRBD1	TRBV5-1	TRBJ2-1	CASSEGALYNEQFF	TGCGCCAGCAGTGAGGGGGCTTTGTACAATGAGCAGTTCTTC
-	TRBD1	TRBV5-5	TRBJ2-7	CASSLEPKDRGTYEQYF	TGTGCCAGCAGTCTCGAACCCAAGGACAGGGGGACCTACGAGCAGTACTTC
-	-	TRBV6-5	TRBJ1-2	CASSYSTGQGYGYTF	TGTGCCAGCAGTTACTCGACGGGCCAGGGGTATGGCTACACCTTC
-	-	TRBV30	TRBJ1-1	CAFITGYTEAFF	TGTGCCTTCATAACGGGATATACTGAAGCTTTCTTT
-	TRBD1	TRBV6-1	TRBJ1-1	CASSERETGTGNTEAFF	TGTGCCAGCAGTGAACGGGAAACCGGGACAGGTAACACTGAAGCTTTCTTT
-	-	TRBV2	TRBJ2-2	CASSESGLHTGELFF	TGTGCCAGCAGTGAATCGGGTTTGCACACCGGGGAGCTGTTTTTT
-	TRBD2	TRBV6-1	TRBJ2-7	CASSEVAGSYEQYF	TGTGCCAGCAGTGAAGTAGCGGGGAGCTACGAGCAGTACTTC
-	-	TRBV6-2/TRBV6-3	TRBJ2-5	CASSYTSGGKTQYF	TGTGCCAGCAGTTACACCAGTGGGGGGAAGACCCAGTACTTC
-	TRBD2	TRBV7-2	TRBJ2-5	CASSLHWRGTAETQYF	TGTGCCAGCAGCCTCCACTGGCGGGGGACGGCAGAGACCCAGTACTTC
-	-	TRBV6-6	TRBJ1-2	CASSYGTSFSGGYTF	TGTGCCAGCAGTTACGGGACATCGTTTAGTGGTGGCTACACCTTC
few	-	TRBV7-5	TRBJ1-4	CVRSLGGPGGFFGTNEKLFF	TGTGTCAGAAGCTTAGGGGGTCCGGGGGGCTTTTTTGGAACTAATGAAAAACTGTTTTTT
-	TRBD1	TRBV28	TRBJ1-2	CASSLDRGYGYTF	TGTGCCAGCAGTTTAGACAGGGGGTATGGCTACACCTTC
-	-	TRBV7-9	TRBJ1-5	CASSFEYSNQPQHF	TGTGCCAGCAGCTTCGAGTATAGCAATCAGCCCCAGCATTTT
once	-	TRBV5-5	TRBJ2-1	CASSLFGTEQFF	TGTGCCAGCAGCTTGTTTGGGACAGAGCAGTTCTTC
-	-	TRBV27	TRBJ1-2	CASTPRGCYTF	TGTGCCAGCACCCCTCGGGGTTGCTACACCTTC
-	-	TRBV14	TRBJ1-2	CASSQWGRGGYTF	TGTGCCAGCAGCCAATGGGGCCGCGGTGGCTACACCTTC
-	TRBD2	TRBV11-2	TRBJ2-1	CASSLTGLAGGYNEQFF	TGTGCCAGCAGCCTTACAGGACTAGCGGGGGGGTACAATGAGCAGTTCTTC
once	-	TRBV7-3	TRBJ2-3	CASSLMGGSTDTQYF	TGTGCCAGCAGCTTAATGGGGGGTTCCACAGATACGCAGTATTTT
once	-	TRBV25-1	TRBJ1-6	CASSESGEGSPLHF	TGTGCCAGCAGTGAATCCGGGGAAGGCTCACCCCTCCACTTT
-	TRBD2	TRBV5-5	TRBJ2-3	CASSVGTSGGRDTQYF	TGTGCCAGCAGCGTGGGGACTAGCGGGGGCCGGGATACGCAGTATTTT
-	-	TRBV19	TRBJ2-2	CASSILASRLGDGRGGELFF	-
-	-	TRBV21-1	TRBJ1-5	CASSKLTGGQHF	TGTGCCAGCAGCAAATTGACAGGTGGTCAGCATTTT
-	-	TRBV7-2	TRBJ1-5	CASSLAGLNQPQHF	TGTGCCAGCAGCTTAGCGGGACTCAATCAGCCCCAGCATTTT
-	TRBD2	TRBV2	TRBJ2-1	CASSATSNGYNEQFF	TGTGCCAGCAGTGCGACTAGCAATGGGTACAATGAGCAGTTCTTC
-	-	TRBV4-2	TRBJ1-3	CASSQDRGAGSGNTIYF	TGTGCCAGCAGCCAAGATCGGGGGGCAGGCTCTGGAAACACCATATATTTT
-	-	TRBV7-8	TRBJ2-2	CASIETNQITGELFF	TGTGCCAGCATCGAGACAAATCAAATCACCGGGGAGCTGTTTTTT
-	-	TRBV6-2/TRBV6-3	TRBJ2-7	CASSYLTGREQYF	TGTGCCAGCAGTTACCTGACAGGACGCGAGCAGTACTTC
-	-	TRBV15	TRBJ1-2	CATSRSVNSAKIGYTF	TGTGCCACCAGCAGGTCTGTTAACAGTGCCAAAATAGGCTACACCTTC
once	TRBD1	TRBV3-1/TRBV3-2	TRBJ2-7	CASSSNGDRLYEQYF	TGTGCCAGCAGCTCTAATGGGGACAGGCTCTACGAGCAGTACTTC
once	TRBD1	TRBV6-5	TRBJ1-4	CATKQGGPTNEKLFF	TGTGCCACCAAACAGGGGGGCCCAACTAATGAAAAACTGTTTTTT
-	-	TRBV2	TRBJ2-1	CASSDGGLDDNEQFF	TGTGCCAGCAGTGATGGGGGACTGGATGACAATGAGCAGTTCTTC
-	-	TRBV9	TRBJ1-5	CASSVDKSNQPQHF	TGTGCCAGCAGCGTCGACAAGAGCAATCAGCCCCAGCATTTT
-	TRBD1	TRBV6-5	TRBJ2-7	CASRPSGTGPHEQYF	TGTGCCAGCAGACCCAGCGGGACAGGGCCCCACGAGCAGTACTTC
-	-	TRBV11-2	TRBJ2-2	CASSPMGQNTGELFF	TGTGCCAGCAGCCCGATGGGGCAGAACACCGGGGAGCTGTTTTTT
-	-	TRBV6-1	TRBJ1-1	CASSEHNMNTEAFF	TGTGCCAGCAGTGAACACAACATGAACACTGAAGCTTTCTTT
-	-	TRBV27	TRBJ2-5	CASSPRGQGLGFGAQYF	TGTGCCAGCAGTCCGAGGGGCCAGGGGCTGGGTTTTGGGGCCCAGTACTTC
-	-	TRBV6-2/TRBV6-3	TRBJ1-1	CASSYSETRGVGTEAFF	TGTGCCAGCAGTTACTCGGAAACCCGGGGAGTTGGGACTGAAGCTTTCTTT
-	TRBD2	TRBV6-5	TRBJ2-5	CASSSGGAGETQYF	TGTGCCAGCAGTAGCGGGGGGGCAGGGGAGACCCAGTACTTC
-	TRBD1	TRBV29-1	TRBJ2-2	CSVAHPGQGTGELFF	TGCAGCGTCGCACATCCGGGACAGGGGACCGGGGAGCTGTTTTTT
-	TRBD1	TRBV7-9	TRBJ2-5	CASSLTDRVETQYF	TGTGCCAGCAGCTTAACGGACAGGGTAGAGACCCAGTACTTC
-	-	TRBV12-3/TRBV12-4	TRBJ1-6	CASSLDSNSPLHF	TGTGCCAGCAGCCTCGACAGTAATTCACCCCTCCACTTT
once	TRBD1	TRBV4-1	TRBJ2-2	CASSQGSLPGQGIGELFF	TGCGCCAGCAGCCAAGGATCCCTACCGGGACAGGGGATCGGGGAGCTGTTTTTT
-	-	TRBV5-5	TRBJ1-1	CASSFSRDTEAFF	TGTGCCAGCAGCTTCTCGAGGGACACTGAAGCTTTCTTT
-	-	TRBV9	TRBJ1-1	CASSPGSAGKAFF	TGTGCCAGCAGCCCAGGGTCGGCAGGGAAAGCTTTCTTT
once	TRBD1	TRBV5-1	TRBJ1-6	CASSGGQGNSPLHF	TGCGCCAGCAGCGGGGGACAGGGAAATTCACCCCTCCACTTT
-	TRBD1	TRBV7-2	TRBJ1-4	CASRPDRRTGNEKLFF	TGTGCCAGCAGGCCCGATAGAAGGACAGGGAATGAAAAACTGTTTTTT